This T cell receptor (beta chain) is drawn from a study of molecular identifiers for immune sequencing clone quantification. Each CDR3 protein gets one entry after TCRdb re-called the PCR reads with MiXCR. This sample has 490,000 or so distinct CDR3 sequences; about a fifth occur once, and the top ten carry 0.84%. This CDR3 contains 14 residues. V lost 9 bases to trimming and J lost 3 bases, with 16 bases between them. Germline V gene sequence: CDR1 LNHNV, CDR2 YYDKDF (reference sequence). This clonotype showed up many times. The source material was naive CD8+ T cells from blood, with Jurkat cell RNA spiked in. The subset is: FACS-sorted CD8+CD4-CCR7+CD45RA+ naive T cells. The clonotype comes from a human donor in good health. Some libraries in this study had Jurkat cell RNA spiked in. V gene TRBV15 combines with J gene TRBJ2-3; TRBD1 is a possible D gene (6 bases). CDR3 sequence: CATTVQGWTDTQYF. The CDR3 DNA follows: TGTGCCACTACGGTCCAGGGGTGGACAGATACGCAGTATTTT.